Here is one T cell receptor (beta chain) with its context. The sample comes from a study of shared T cell receptors in the human thymus. Produced via immunoSEQ multiplex PCR; TCRdb's table is partial and in-frame only. This table has hundreds of thousands of clones, approximately 89% appearing once. Germline V gene sequence: CDR1 LGHNA, CDR2 YSLEER. The V end lost 3 bases, the J end lost 5 bases, and 16 bases lay between the germline ends. This CDR3 has 15 amino acids. These data are also associated with another study on human thymus T cells. That report adds: Thymic samples were excised during corrective heart operations. A high degree of thymic repertoire overlap among unrelated individuals was reported in related research.

Sequenced material: thymocytes. The TCR originated in a boy younger than two with a congenital heart defect. The chain employs TRBV4-3 and TRBJ1-1; D not resolved. The CDR3 DNA reads as TGCGCCAGCAGCCAGTTCTGGCCCGTTCTGACTGAAGCTTTCTTT. Translation gives CASSQFWPVLTEAFF.